This T cell receptor (beta chain) was found in a study of cytomegalovirus exposure and HLA in healthy donors. Notes on the study in general: Cytomegalovirus-associated TCR beta chains were listed, numbering roughly 150. Analysis was performed later, and it showed HLA-associated TCR beta chains to be more clonally expanded than equally common others.

The PCR made use of 60 Vbeta and 13 Jbeta primers. Produced via immunoSEQ multiplex PCR; TCRdb's table is partial and in-frame only. The profile shows more than 95,000 clones, about 80% of them singletons. As regards this clone: Its antigen is still unknown.

The germline gives CDR1 SGDLS, CDR2 YYNGEE. Trimming removed 0 bases from V and 2 bases from J, with 5 bases in between. The CDR3 runs 13 residues. This TCR derives from a woman aged 45 to 65 in good health and CMV-seropositive. The sequenced material came from PBMCs. This rearrangement joins TRBV9 to TRBJ1-1; D unclear. CDR3 region: CASSVELNTEAFF. The CDR3 DNA sequence: TGTGCCAGCAGCGTAGAGCTTAACACTGAAGCTTTCTTT.